This TCR delta chain comes out of a study of γδ T cells in repeated Plasmodium falciparum infection. Overall study: Four controlled malaria infections with P. falciparum NF54 spanned roughly 590 days.

TCRdb redid the clone calls on the multiplex PCR reads with CATT. The sample has 50,000 or so delta-chain clones; roughly 1.6% are singletons. V shed 5 bases and J shed 0 bases, with 15 bases lying between them. CDR3 length: 15 residues. Germline lookup yields CDR1 GEAIGNYY and CDR2 EKD. Study-wide results and caveats: In Vdelta2-negative, largely Vdelta1+, gammadelta repertoires, repeated controlled infections appeared to drive clonal selection waves.

The sample holds a few counts of this clone. Antigen: not known. TCRdb pairs this DNA with a much larger clone's protein that differs at residue 7, likely a read error; the protein shown was translated from the DNA. Vgamma9/Vdelta2+ and Vdelta2-negative gammadelta T cells were flow-sorted from PBMC for bulk sequencing. This TCR was sampled from a pool of human donors (malaria-infected and uninfected, not separated). The chain combines TRDV2 with TRDJ1; D gene uncertain. TCRdb offers no J gene call, so here the DNA was matched to germline to obtain one. Sequenced: gamma-delta T cells from blood. The CDR3 sequence is CACVGLEDNTDKLIF. The DNA for the CDR3 is TGTGCCTGTGTAGGTCTGGAGGACAACACCGATAAACTCATCTTT.